The text below deals with one T cell receptor (beta chain). Ahead of thyroid surgery, no patient had received treatment of any kind. The source of the sample is a study of metastatic and nonmetastatic thyroid tumors. TCRdb re-analyzed the PCR reads through MiXCR. The sample carries more than 2,500 clones, under 35% recorded once. CDR3 size: 18 residues. The germline gives CDR1 DFQATT, CDR2 SNEGSKA (reference sequence). V lost 3 bases and J 1 base, leaving 25 bases between the germline ends. The chain couples TRBV20-1 to TRBJ2-7, with D perhaps TRBD1 or TRBD2 (6 bases each). Specimen: tumor tissue. The sequence was collected from a female donor with papillary thyroid cancer or a benign thyroid nodule (not recorded which). Some clones in this sample may be carry-over from other donors' samples. The CDR3, as DNA: TGCAGTGCTAGTCTGCTGGGGGGCGTTGGGACGGGTTCCTACGAGCAGTACTTC. Protein sequence: CSASLLGGVGTGSYEQYF.